This is a list of T cell receptor beta chains from one sample in a study of blood T cell repertoires in COVID-19. TCRdb's copy holds only in-frame clones and misses some; the assay was immunoSEQ multiplex PCR. Seen here are 200,000 to 250,000 clones, around 90% observed once, and the top ten hold 5.5% to 8.5%. Sequenced material: PBMCs or T cells enriched from blood (not recorded which). All receptors derive from a young man in a cohort exposed to, infected with or recovered from COVID-19 (not recorded which). Both conserved end residues are part of each CDR3. D genes are given only for firm matches. Rows may omit the clone size; those that give it use once, few, many or a size class.

V,J,D,size,DNA,CDR3
TRBV7-8,TRBJ2-3,TRBD2,NA,TGTGCCAGCAGCTTCGGAGCGGGAGGAACAGATACGCAGTATTTT,CASSFGAGGTDTQYF
TRBV7-6,TRBJ1-3,NA,NA,TGTGCCAGCAGCTTACACAGGAAAGGAAACACCATATATTTT,CASSLHRKGNTIYF
TRBV10-1,TRBJ2-1,TRBD1,NA,TGCGCCAGCAGTGAGAAACCCGGGACAGGGAATAATGAGCAGTTCTTC,CASSEKPGTGNNEQFF
TRBV7-2,TRBJ2-5,NA,NA,TGTGCCAGCAGCTTAGCGCGACTGGGTACCCAGTACTTC,CASSLARLGTQYF
TRBV21-1,TRBJ1-3,NA,NA,TGTGCCAGCAGCAAAGTTAGGGGACAGGGTACATCTGGAAACACCATATATTTT,CASSKVRGQGTSGNTIYF
TRBV3-1/TRBV3-2,TRBJ2-7,NA,NA,TGTGCCAGCAGCCAAAAGCCGCAGGGGCGAAAATTCTACGAGCAGTACTTC,CASSQKPQGRKFYEQYF
TRBV3-1/TRBV3-2,TRBJ2-7,NA,NA,TGTGCCAGCAGCCCCCCCGTCTCCTACGAGCAGTACTTC,CASSPPVSYEQYF
TRBV18,TRBJ2-2,NA,NA,TGTGCCAGCTCACCACGGTCCGGCGCGGACACCGGGGAGCTGTTTTTT,CASSPRSGADTGELFF
TRBV24-1,TRBJ2-7,NA,NA,TGTGCCACCAGTGATTTTAGAGGGAGCGACGAGCAGTACTTC,CATSDFRGSDEQYF
TRBV19,TRBJ2-1,NA,NA,TGTGCCAGTAGTATCTCCGGGACTCCCAATGAGCAGTTCTTC,CASSISGTPNEQFF
TRBV9,TRBJ2-4,NA,NA,TGTGCCAGCAGCGTAGGAGGGATCGCCAAAAACATTCAGTACTTC,CASSVGGIAKNIQYF
TRBV5-1,TRBJ1-1,TRBD1,NA,TGCGCCAGCAGCTTGGCCGCGACAGGGATAACTGAAGCTTTCTTT,CASSLAATGITEAFF
TRBV18,TRBJ2-1,NA,few,TGTGCCAGCTCACCACGGGTCCGGACTTACAATGAGCAGTTCTTC,CASSPRVRTYNEQFF
TRBV7-2,TRBJ1-2,NA,once,TGTGCCAGCAGCTTGTCGCGGACTGATGGCTACACCTTC,CASSLSRTDGYTF
TRBV5-8,TRBJ1-2,TRBD1,NA,TGTGCCAGCAGCTGGGGACAGGTCCTCCCCCCCTATGGCTACACCTTC,CASSWGQVLPPYGYTF
TRBV28,TRBJ1-4,NA,NA,TGTGCCAGCACCGGCAACAGGGTAACTAATGAAAAACTGTTTTTT,CASTGNRVTNEKLFF
TRBV29-1,TRBJ2-1,TRBD2,NA,TGCAGCGTTGAAGACCCTAGCGGGAGTAAGGAGCAGTTCTTC,CSVEDPSGSKEQFF
TRBV2,TRBJ2-5,NA,NA,TGTGCCAGCAGCTCGCGGGCCTCCTTAGGGACCCAGTACTTC,CASSSRASLGTQYF
TRBV28,TRBJ2-7,NA,NA,TGTGCCAGCAGTTTCACAACCTACGAGCAGTACTTC,CASSFTTYEQYF
TRBV5-1,TRBJ2-4,NA,NA,TGCGCCAGCAGCGCAACAGGCGACAGTTCCCCCAAAAACATTCAGTACTTC,CASSATGDSSPKNIQYF
TRBV28,TRBJ1-5,NA,NA,TGTGCCAGCAGAACGGGAAATAGCAATCAGCCCCAGCATTTT,CASRTGNSNQPQHF
TRBV14,TRBJ2-1,TRBD2,NA,TGTGCCAGCAGCCAGATACCGGGACTAGCGGGAACATACAATGAGCAGTTCTTC,CASSQIPGLAGTYNEQFF
TRBV10-2,TRBJ2-7,NA,NA,TGCGCCAGCAGTGATATCAGTTCTACGAGGGAGCAGTACTTC,CASSDISSTREQYF
TRBV28,TRBJ1-1,NA,NA,TGTGCCAGCAGTCTTTACGACAGGAACACTGAAGCTTTCTTT,CASSLYDRNTEAFF
TRBV5-8,TRBJ2-1,TRBD2,NA,TGTGCCAGCAGCCACCTGGGACTAGCGGGAGGGAGCTCCTACAATGAGCAGTTCTTC,CASSHLGLAGGSSYNEQFF
TRBV28,TRBJ1-2,TRBD1,NA,TGTGCCAGCAGTTTACCCGGACAGGCCCACACCTTC,CASSLPGQAHTF
TRBV4-3,TRBJ2-7,TRBD1,NA,TGCGCCAGCAGCCAGGGACAGGGGAGGCCCTACGAGCAGTACTTC,CASSQGQGRPYEQYF
TRBV28,TRBJ2-7,NA,NA,TGTGCCAGCAGAGCGACTGAATACGAGCAGTACTTC,CASRATEYEQYF
TRBV9,TRBJ2-1,TRBD2,NA,TGTGCCAGCAGCGTAGATGGCGGGAGGGCCAGTGAGCAGTTCTTC,CASSVDGGRASEQFF
TRBV6-5,TRBJ2-7,NA,NA,NA,CASSTSGGQSYEQYF
TRBV28,TRBJ2-1,TRBD2,NA,TGTGCCAGCAGTGGACTGGCGGGAGGGAATGAGCAGTTCTTC,CASSGLAGGNEQFF
TRBV7-9,TRBJ2-3,TRBD1,NA,TGTGCCAGCAGCCCTGGACAGGGAGTAGATACGCAGTATTTT,CASSPGQGVDTQYF
TRBV9,TRBJ2-2,NA,NA,TGTGCCAGCAGCGCCTTAAGCGGGACAAACACCGGGGAGCTGTTTTTT,CASSALSGTNTGELFF
TRBV7-9,TRBJ1-2,TRBD1,NA,TGTGCCAGCAGCTTAGCGGTGAGAAACCGGGACAGGTCGGATGGCTACACCTTC,CASSLAVRNRDRSDGYTF
TRBV6-4,TRBJ2-3,NA,NA,TGTGCCAGCAGCCGACTAGAGACAGATACGCAGTATTTT,CASSRLETDTQYF
TRBV28,TRBJ1-4,TRBD1,NA,TGTGCCAGCAGTTTAGGGACTGTTTACAGGGGGGATGAAAAACTGTTTTTT,CASSLGTVYRGDEKLFF
TRBV20-1,TRBJ1-6,NA,NA,TGCAGTGCTAGTTACAGGGATGCTTCTTCACCCCTCCACTTT,CSASYRDASSPLHF
TRBV9,TRBJ1-1,NA,NA,TGTGCCAGCAGCGTAATTGGGGCGGACACTGAAGCTTTCTTT,CASSVIGADTEAFF
TRBV20-1,TRBJ1-1,NA,NA,TGCAGTGCTAGTTACGGGGCCTTCGGGGGGGCGCGACAGACTGAAGCTTTCTTT,CSASYGAFGGARQTEAFF
TRBV6-5,TRBJ1-4,NA,NA,TGTGCCAGCAGTTTATCCGGGACGGGAGGCGAAAAACTGTTTTTT,CASSLSGTGGEKLFF
TRBV18,TRBJ2-3,NA,NA,TGTGCCAGCTCACCAGCGGGGCGGACCACAGATACGCAGTATTTT,CASSPAGRTTDTQYF
TRBV6-5,TRBJ2-7,TRBD2,few,TGTGCCAGCAGTTACTCCCTGGGACTAGCGGGATACGAGCAGTACTTC,CASSYSLGLAGYEQYF
TRBV3-1/TRBV3-2,TRBJ2-1,NA,NA,TGTGCCAGCAGCCAAGGACTAGGTAACCGTGAGCAGTTCTTC,CASSQGLGNREQFF
TRBV7-2,TRBJ2-7,TRBD2,NA,TGTGCCAGCAGCTTAGTGGCGGGAGGGGGCTACGAGCAGTACTTC,CASSLVAGGGYEQYF
TRBV11-2,TRBJ2-5,TRBD2,NA,TGTGCCAGCAGCCAACAGTCGACTAGCGGGCGGCTCGAGACCCAGTACTTC,CASSQQSTSGRLETQYF
TRBV6-6,TRBJ2-2,TRBD1,NA,TGTGCCAGCACTGGGGACAGGGGGCTTTCCACCGGGGAGCTGTTTTTT,CASTGDRGLSTGELFF
TRBV7-2,TRBJ1-2,TRBD1,NA,TGTGCCAGCAGTCGACGGGGGACAGGGGACTATGGCTACACCTTC,CASSRRGTGDYGYTF
TRBV4-3,TRBJ2-1,NA,NA,TGCGCCAGCAGCCAACGATCACCGGGGGTTGGGAACAATGAGCAGTTCTTC,CASSQRSPGVGNNEQFF
TRBV28,TRBJ1-2,NA,NA,TGTGCCAGCAGCCTGGGAGGGGCAGAAAATGGCTACACCTTC,CASSLGGAENGYTF
TRBV5-1,TRBJ1-2,TRBD1,NA,TGCGCCAGCAGCTTGGCAGGGGGCGCAGATGGCTACACCTTC,CASSLAGGADGYTF
TRBV11-2,TRBJ1-6,TRBD1,NA,TGTGCCAGCAGCCCTCGGACAGGGTCGAATTCACCCCTCCACTTT,CASSPRTGSNSPLHF
TRBV5-1,TRBJ2-7,NA,NA,TGCGCCAGCAGCTTGGAGCCAGGAACCTCAACCTACGAGCAGTACTTC,CASSLEPGTSTYEQYF
TRBV10-3,TRBJ2-2,NA,few,TGTGCCATCAGTGAGTCGAAAGCTCTCGCCGGGGAGCTGTTTTTT,CAISESKALAGELFF
TRBV19,TRBJ1-5,TRBD1,few,TGTGCCAGTAGAGACAGGGCAAGGTGGCATTTT,CASRDRARWHF
TRBV19,TRBJ1-1,NA,NA,TGTGCCAGTAGCGCCTTCAGGGAGGTTCACACTGAAGCTTTCTTT,CASSAFREVHTEAFF
TRBV7-9,TRBJ2-7,TRBD1,once,TGTGCCAGCAGCTTAATCGAGACAGGGAACGACGAGCAGTACTTC,CASSLIETGNDEQYF
TRBV6-5,TRBJ2-5,TRBD1,once,TGTGCCAGCACCGAGCCGGGACAGGGGCGGGAGACCCAGTACTTC,CASTEPGQGRETQYF